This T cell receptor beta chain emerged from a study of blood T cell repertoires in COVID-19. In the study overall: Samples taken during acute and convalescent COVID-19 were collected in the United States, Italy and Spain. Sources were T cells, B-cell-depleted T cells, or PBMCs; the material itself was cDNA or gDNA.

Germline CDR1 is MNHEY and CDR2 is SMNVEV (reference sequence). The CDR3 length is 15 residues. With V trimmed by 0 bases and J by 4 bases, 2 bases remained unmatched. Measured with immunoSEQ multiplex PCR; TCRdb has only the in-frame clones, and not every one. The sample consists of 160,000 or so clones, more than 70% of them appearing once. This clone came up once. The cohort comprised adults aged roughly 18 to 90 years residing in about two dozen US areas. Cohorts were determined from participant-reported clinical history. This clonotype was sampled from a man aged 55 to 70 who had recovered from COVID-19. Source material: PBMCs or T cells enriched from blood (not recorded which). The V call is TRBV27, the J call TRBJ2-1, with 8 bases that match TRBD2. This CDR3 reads CASSLSLAVYNEQFF. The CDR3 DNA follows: TGTGCCAGCAGTTTATCACTAGCGGTTTACAATGAGCAGTTCTTC.